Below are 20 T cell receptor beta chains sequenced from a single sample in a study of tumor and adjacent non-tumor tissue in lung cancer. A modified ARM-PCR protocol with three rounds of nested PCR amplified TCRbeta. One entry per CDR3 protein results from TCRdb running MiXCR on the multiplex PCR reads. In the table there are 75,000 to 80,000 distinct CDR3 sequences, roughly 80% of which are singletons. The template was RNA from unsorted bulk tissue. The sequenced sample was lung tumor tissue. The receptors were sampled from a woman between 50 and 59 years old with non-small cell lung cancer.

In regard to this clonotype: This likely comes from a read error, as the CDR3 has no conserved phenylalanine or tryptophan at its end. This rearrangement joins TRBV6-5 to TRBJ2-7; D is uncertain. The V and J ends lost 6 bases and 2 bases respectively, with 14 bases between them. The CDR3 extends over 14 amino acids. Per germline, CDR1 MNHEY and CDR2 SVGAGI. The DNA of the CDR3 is TGTGCCAGCAGCCTAAGTAACGGGCCCTACGAGCAGTACTAC. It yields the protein CASSLSNGPYEQYY.

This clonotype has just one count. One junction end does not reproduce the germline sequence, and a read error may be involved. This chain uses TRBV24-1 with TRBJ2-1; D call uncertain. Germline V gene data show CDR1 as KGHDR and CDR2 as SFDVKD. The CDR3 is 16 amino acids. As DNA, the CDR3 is TGTGACACCAGTAAGACCAGCAGCAGATCCTACAAAGAGCAGTTCTTC. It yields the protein CDTSKTSSRSYKEQFF.

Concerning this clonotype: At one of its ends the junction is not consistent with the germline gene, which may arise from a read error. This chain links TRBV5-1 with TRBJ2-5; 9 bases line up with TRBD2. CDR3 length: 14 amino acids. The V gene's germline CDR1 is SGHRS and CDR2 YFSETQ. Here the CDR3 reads CASTGGRGEETRYF. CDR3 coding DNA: TGCGCCAGCACGGGCGGGAGGGGTGAAGAGACCCGGTACTTC.

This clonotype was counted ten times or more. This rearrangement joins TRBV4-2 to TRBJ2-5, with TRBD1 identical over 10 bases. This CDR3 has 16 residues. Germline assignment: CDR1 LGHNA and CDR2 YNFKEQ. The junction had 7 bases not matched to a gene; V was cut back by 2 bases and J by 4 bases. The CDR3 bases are TGTGCCAGCAGCCAAATATCGGACAGGGGGGGAGAGACCCAGTACTTC. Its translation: CASSQISDRGGETQYF.

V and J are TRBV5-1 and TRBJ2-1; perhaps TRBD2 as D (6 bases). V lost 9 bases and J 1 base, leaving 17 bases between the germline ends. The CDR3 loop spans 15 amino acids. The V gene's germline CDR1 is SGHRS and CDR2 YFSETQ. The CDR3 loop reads CANSPGSGSYNEQFF. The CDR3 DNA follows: TGCGCCAACAGTCCCGGGAGCGGTTCCTACAATGAGCAGTTCTTC.

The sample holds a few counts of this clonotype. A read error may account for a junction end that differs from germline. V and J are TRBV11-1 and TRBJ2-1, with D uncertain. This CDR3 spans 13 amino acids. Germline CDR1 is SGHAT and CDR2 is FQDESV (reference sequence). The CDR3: CASTFPPLDEQFF. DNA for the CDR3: TGTGCCAGCACCTTTCCTCCGCTGGATGAGCAGTTCTTT.

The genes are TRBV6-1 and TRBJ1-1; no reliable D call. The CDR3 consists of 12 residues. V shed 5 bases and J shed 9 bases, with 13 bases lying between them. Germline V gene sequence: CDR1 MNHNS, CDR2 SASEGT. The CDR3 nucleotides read TGTGCCAGCAGTCTCGGGCATACTAAAGCTTTCTTT. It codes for CASSLGHTKAFF.

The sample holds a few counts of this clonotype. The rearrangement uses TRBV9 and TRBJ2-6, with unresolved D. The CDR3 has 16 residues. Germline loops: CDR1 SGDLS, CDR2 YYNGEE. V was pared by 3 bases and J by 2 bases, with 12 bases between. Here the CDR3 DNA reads TGTGCCAGCAGCGCCACCCCCAGCGCTGGGGCCAACGTCCTGACTTTC. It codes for CASSATPSAGANVLTF.

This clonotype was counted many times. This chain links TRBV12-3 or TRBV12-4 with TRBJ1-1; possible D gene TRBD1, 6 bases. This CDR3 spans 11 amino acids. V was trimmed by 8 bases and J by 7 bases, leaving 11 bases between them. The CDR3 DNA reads TGTGCCAGCGTGGAGGACAGTGAAGCTTTCTTT. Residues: CASVEDSEAFF.

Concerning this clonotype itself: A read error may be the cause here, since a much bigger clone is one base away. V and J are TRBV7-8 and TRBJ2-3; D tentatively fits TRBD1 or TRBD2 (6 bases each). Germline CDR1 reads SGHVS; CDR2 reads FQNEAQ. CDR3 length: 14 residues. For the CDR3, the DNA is TGTGCCAGCAGCTTAGCGAGGGGGGCAGATATGCAGTATTTT. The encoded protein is CASSLARGADMQYF.

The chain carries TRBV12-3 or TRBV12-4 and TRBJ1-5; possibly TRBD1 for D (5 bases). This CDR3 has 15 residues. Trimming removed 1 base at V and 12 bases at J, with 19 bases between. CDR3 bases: TGTGCCAGCAGTTTAGTACAGGCGTCTGGAGAGCACCAGCATTTT. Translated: CASSLVQASGEHQHF.

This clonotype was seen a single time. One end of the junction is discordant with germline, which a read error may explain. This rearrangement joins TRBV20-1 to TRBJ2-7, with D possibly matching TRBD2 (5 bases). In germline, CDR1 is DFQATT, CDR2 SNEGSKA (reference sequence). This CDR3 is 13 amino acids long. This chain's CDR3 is CSARGRVFYEQYF. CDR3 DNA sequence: TGCAGTGCCAGAGGGCGGGTCTTCTACGAGCAGTACTTC.

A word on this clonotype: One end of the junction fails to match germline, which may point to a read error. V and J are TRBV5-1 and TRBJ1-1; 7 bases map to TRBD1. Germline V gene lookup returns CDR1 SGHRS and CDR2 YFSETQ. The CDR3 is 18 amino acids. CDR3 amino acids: CTSSPMRQGRKGDTEAFF. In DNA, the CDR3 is TGCACCAGCAGCCCCATGCGACAGGGTCGGAAGGGGGACACTGAAGCTTTCTTT.

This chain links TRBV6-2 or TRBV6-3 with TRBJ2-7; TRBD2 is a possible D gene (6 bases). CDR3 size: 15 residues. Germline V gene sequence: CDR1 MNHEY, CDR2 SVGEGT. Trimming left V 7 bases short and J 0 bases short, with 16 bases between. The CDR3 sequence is CASTTCLAYSYEQYF. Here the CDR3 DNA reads TGTGCCAGCACCACGTGCCTAGCGTACTCCTACGAGCAGTACTTC.

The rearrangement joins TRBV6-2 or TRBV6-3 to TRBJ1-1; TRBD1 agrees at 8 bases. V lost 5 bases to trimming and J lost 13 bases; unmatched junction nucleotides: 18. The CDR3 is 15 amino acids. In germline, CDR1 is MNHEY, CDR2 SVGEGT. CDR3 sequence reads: CASSGDRGGYTENFF. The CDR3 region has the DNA TGTGCCAGCAGTGGTGACAGGGGCGGGTACACAGAAAATTTCTTT.

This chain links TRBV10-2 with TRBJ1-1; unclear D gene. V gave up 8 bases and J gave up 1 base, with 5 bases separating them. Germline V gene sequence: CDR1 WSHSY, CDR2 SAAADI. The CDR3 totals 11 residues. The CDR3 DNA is TGCGCCAGCGACCCGAACACTGAAGCTTTCTTT. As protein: CASDPNTEAFF.

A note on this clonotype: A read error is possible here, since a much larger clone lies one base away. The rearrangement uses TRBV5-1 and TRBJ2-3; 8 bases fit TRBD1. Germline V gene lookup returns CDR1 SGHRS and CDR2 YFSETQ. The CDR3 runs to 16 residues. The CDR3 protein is CASSSGQGQITDAQYF. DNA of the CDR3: TGCGCCAGCAGCTCTGGACAGGGCCAAATCACAGATGCGCAGTATTTT. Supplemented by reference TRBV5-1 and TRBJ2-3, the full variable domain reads KAGVTQTPRYLIKTRGQQVTLSCSPISGHRSVSWYQQTPGQGLQFLFEYFSETQRNKGNFPGRFSGRQFSNSRSEMNVSTLELGDSALYLCASSSGQGQITDAQYFGPGTRLTVL.

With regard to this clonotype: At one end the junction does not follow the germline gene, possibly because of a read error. The CDR3 reads CSVTGTVNTKACF. In DNA, the CDR3 is TGCAGCGTGACCGGGACGGTGAACACTAAAGCTTGCTTT. The rearrangement links TRBV29-1 to TRBJ1-1, with TRBD1 as a possible D gene (5 bases). This CDR3 has 13 residues. Germline CDR1 and CDR2: SQVTM and ANQGSEA.

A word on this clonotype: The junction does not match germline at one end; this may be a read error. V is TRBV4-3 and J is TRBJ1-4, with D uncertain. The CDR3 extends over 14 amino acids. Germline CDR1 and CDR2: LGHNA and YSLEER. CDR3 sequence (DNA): TGCACCAGCAACCGAGATCCGAGGGAGGAAAAACTGTTTTTT. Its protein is CTSNRDPREEKLFF.

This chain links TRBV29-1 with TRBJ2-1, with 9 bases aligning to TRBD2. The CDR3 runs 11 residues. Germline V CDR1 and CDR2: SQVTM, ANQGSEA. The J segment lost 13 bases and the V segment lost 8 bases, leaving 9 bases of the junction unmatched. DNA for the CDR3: TGCAGCACTAACGCGGGGGGGGAACAGTTCTTC. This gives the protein CSTNAGGEQFF.